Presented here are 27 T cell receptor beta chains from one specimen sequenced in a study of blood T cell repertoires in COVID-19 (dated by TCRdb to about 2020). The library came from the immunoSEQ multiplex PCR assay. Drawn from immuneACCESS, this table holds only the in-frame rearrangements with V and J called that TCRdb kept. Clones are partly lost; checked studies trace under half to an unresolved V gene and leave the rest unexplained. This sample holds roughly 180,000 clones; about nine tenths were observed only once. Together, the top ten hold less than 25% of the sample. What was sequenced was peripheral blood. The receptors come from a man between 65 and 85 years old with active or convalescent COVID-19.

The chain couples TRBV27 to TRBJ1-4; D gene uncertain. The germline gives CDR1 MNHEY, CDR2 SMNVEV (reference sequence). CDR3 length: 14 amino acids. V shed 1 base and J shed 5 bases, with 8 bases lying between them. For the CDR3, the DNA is TGTGCCAGCAGTTTATTTGGCTCGAATGAAAAACTGTTTTTT. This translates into CASSLFGSNEKLFF.

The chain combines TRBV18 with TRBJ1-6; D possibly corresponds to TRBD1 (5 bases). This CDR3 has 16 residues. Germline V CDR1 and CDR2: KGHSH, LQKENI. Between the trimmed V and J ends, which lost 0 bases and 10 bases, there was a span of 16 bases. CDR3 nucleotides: TGTGCCAGCTCACCACCCAGGGCCTTAGACATGTCACCCCTCCACTTT. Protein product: CASSPPRALDMSPLHF.

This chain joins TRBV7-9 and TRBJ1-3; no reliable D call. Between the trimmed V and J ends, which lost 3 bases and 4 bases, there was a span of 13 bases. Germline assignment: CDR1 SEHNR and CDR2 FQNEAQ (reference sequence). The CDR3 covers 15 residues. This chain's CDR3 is CASSFGGWVGNTIYF. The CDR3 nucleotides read TGTGCCAGCAGCTTCGGCGGCTGGGTAGGAAACACCATATATTTT. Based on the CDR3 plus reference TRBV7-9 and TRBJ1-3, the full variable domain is DTGVSQNPRHKITKRGQNVTFRCDPISEHNRLYWYRQTLGQGPEFLTYFQNEAQLEKSRLLSDRFSAERPKGSFSTLEIQRTEQGDSAMYLCASSFGGWVGNTIYFGEGSWLTVV.

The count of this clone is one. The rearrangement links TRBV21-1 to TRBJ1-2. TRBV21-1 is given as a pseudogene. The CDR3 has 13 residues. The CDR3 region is CASTLGEGRGYTF. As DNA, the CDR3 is TGTGCCAGCACCTTGGGGGAGGGAAGAGGCTACACCTTC.

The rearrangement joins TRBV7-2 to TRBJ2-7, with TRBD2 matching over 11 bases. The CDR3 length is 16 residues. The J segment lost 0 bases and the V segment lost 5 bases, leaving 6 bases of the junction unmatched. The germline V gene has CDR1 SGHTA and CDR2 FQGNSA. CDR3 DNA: TGTGCCAGCAGCCCCCGACTAGCGGGGCTCTCCTACGAGCAGTACTTC. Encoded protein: CASSPRLAGLSYEQYF.

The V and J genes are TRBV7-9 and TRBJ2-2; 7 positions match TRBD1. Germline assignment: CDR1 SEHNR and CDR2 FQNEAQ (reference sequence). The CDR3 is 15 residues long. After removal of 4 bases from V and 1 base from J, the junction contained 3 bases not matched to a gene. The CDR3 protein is CASSYGTVNTGELFF. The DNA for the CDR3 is TGTGCCAGCAGCTACGGGACAGTGAACACCGGGGAGCTGTTTTTT.

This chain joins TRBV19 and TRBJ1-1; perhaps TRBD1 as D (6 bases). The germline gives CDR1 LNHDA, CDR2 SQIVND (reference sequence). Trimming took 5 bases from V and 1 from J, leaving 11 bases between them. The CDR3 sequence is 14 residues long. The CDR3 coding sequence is TGTGCCAGTAGTCCCCACAGGGCGAACACTGAAGCTTTCTTT. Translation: CASSPHRANTEAFF.

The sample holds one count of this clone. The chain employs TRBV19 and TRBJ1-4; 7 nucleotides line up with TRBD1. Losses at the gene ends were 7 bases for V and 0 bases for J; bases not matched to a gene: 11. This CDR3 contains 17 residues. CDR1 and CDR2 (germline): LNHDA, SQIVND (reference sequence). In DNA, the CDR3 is TGTGCCAGTACTCCGACAGGGAAGGGTCCAACTAATGAAAAACTGTTTTTT. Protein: CASTPTGKGPTNEKLFF.

The CDR3 loop reads CASSSYTEAFF. The CDR3 DNA sequence: TGTGCCAGCAGCTCGTACACTGAAGCTTTCTTT. The chain is built from TRBV7-2 and TRBJ1-1; D not certain. Trimming removed 4 bases from V and 3 bases from J, with 3 bases in between. CDR1 and CDR2 (germline): SGHTA, FQGNSA. This CDR3 is 11 amino acids long.

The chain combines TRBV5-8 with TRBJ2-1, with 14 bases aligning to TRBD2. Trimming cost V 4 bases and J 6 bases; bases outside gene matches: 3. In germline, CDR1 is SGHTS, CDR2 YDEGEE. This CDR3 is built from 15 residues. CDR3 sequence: CASSPGTSGSNEQFF. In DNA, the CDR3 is TGTGCCAGCAGCCCGGGGACTAGCGGGAGCAATGAGCAGTTCTTC.

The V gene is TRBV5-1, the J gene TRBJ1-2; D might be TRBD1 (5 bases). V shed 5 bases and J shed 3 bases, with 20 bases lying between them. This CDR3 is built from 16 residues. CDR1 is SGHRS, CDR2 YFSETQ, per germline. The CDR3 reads CASRTDMGLRDYGYTF. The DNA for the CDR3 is TGCGCCAGCAGGACGGACATGGGCCTGCGCGACTATGGCTACACCTTC.

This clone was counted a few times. The CDR3 protein is CASSGTGVEQFF. CDR3 DNA: TGTGCCAGCAGCGGGACAGGGGTTGAGCAGTTCTTC. The chain couples TRBV3-1 (or the pseudogene TRBV3-2) to TRBJ2-1, with 10 bases matching TRBD1. Trimming removed 5 bases from V and 9 bases from J; junction bases left unmatched: 1. From germline, CDR1 is LGHDT and CDR2 YNNKEL (reference sequence). The CDR3 is made up of 12 amino acids.

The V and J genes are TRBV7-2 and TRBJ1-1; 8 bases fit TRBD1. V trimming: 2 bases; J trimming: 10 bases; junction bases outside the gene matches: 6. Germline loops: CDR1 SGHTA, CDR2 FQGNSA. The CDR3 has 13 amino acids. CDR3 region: CASSLQGQGTAFF. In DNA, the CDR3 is TGTGCCAGCAGCTTACAAGGACAGGGCACAGCTTTCTTT.

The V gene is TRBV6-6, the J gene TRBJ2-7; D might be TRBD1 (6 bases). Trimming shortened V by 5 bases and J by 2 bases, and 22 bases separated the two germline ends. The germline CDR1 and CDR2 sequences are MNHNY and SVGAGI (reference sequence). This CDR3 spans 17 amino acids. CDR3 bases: TGTGCCAGCAGTCCTACGTTCGGAACAGGGAACGCCTACGAGCAGTACTTC. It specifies CASSPTFGTGNAYEQYF.

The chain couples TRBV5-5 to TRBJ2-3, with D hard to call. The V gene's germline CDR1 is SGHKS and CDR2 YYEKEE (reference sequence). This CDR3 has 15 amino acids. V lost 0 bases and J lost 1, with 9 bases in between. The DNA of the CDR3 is TGTGCCAGCAGCTTGGGGAGTAGAGGCACAGATACGCAGTATTTT. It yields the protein CASSLGSRGTDTQYF.

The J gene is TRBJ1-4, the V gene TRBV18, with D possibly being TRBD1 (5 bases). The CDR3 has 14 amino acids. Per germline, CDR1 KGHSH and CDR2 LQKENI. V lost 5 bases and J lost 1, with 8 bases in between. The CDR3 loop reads CASSADRTNEKLFF. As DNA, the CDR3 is TGTGCCAGCTCAGCAGACAGAACTAATGAAAAACTGTTTTTT.

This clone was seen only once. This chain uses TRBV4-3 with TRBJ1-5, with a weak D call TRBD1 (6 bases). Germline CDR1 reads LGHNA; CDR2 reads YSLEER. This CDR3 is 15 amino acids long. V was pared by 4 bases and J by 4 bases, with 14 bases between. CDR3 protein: CASSRHRDGNQPQHF. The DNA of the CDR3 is TGCGCCAGCAGCCGACACAGGGACGGGAATCAGCCCCAGCATTTT.

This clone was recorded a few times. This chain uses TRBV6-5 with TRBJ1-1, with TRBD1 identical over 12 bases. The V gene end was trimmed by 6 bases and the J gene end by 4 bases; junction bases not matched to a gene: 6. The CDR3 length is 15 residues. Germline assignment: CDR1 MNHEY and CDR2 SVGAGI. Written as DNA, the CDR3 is TGTGCCAGCAGGGGGACAGGGGGCGTTAGCACTGAAGCTTTCTTT. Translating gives CASRGTGGVSTEAFF.

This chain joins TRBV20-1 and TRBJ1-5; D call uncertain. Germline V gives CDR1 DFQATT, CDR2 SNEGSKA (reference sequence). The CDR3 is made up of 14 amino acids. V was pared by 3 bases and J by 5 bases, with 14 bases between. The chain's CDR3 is CSASIVNGDQPQHF. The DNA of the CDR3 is TGCAGTGCTAGTATAGTAAACGGGGATCAGCCCCAGCATTTT.

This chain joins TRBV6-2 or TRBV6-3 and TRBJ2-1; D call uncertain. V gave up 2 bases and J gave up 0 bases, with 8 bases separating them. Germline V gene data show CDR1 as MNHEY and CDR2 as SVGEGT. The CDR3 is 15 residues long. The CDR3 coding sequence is TGTGCCAGCAGTTACACGACTGTCTCCTACAATGAGCAGTTCTTC. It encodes CASSYTTVSYNEQFF.

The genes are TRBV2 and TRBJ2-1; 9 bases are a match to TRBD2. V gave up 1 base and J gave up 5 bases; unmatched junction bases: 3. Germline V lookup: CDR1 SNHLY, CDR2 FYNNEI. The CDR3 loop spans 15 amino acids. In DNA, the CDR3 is TGTGCCAGCAGTGAAGAGCGGGGGGTAAACAATGAGCAGTTCTTC. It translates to CASSEERGVNNEQFF.

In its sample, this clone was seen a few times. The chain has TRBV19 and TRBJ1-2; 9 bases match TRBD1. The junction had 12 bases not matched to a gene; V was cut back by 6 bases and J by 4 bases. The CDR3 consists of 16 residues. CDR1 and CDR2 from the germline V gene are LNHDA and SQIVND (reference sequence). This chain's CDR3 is CASSHLSGQGFYGYTF. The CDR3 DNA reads TGTGCCAGTAGCCATCTTTCGGGACAGGGCTTCTATGGCTACACCTTC.

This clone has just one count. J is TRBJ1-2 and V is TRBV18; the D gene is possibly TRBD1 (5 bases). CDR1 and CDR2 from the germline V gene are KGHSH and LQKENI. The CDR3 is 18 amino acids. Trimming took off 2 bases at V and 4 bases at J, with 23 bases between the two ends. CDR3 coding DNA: TGTGCCAGCTCACCAGCGGCGGCAGGGTTCCCACTAAGCTATGGCTACACCTTC. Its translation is CASSPAAAGFPLSYGYTF.

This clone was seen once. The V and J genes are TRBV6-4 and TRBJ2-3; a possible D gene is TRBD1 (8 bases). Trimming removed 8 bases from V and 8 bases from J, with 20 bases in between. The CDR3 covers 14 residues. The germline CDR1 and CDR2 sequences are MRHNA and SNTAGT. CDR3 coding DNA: TGTGCCAGCTCAACCCAGGGGGCGGGAGCTACGCAGTATTTT. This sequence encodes CASSTQGAGATQYF.

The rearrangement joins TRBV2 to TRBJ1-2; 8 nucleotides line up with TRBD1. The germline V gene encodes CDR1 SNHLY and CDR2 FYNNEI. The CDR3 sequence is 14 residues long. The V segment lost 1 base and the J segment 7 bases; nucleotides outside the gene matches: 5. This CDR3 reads CASSEDRGARGYTF. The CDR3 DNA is TGTGCCAGCAGTGAAGACAGGGGGGCACGTGGCTACACCTTC. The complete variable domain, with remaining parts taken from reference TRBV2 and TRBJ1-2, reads EPEVTQTPSHQVTQMGQEVILRCVPISNHLYFYWYRQILGQKVEFLVSFYNNEISEKSEIFDDQFSVERPDGSNFTLKIRSTKLEDSAMYFCASSEDRGARGYTFGSGTRLTVV.

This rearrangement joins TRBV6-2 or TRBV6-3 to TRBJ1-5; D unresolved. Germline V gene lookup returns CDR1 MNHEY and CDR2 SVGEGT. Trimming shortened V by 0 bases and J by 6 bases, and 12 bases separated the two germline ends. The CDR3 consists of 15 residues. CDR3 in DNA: TGTGCCAGCAGTTACTCCCGCCTAGCCAGTCAGCCCCAGCATTTT. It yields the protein CASSYSRLASQPQHF.

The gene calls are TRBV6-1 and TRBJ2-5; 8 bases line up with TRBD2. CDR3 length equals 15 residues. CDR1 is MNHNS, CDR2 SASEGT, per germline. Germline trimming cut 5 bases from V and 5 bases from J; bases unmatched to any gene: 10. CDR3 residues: CASSTPGGERETQYF. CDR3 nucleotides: TGTGCCAGCAGTACCCCGGGGGGGGAGAGGGAGACCCAGTACTTC.